This T cell receptor beta chain derives from a study of cytomegalovirus exposure and HLA in healthy donors. Points from the study as a whole: Several V segments, TRBV6-2 and TRBV6-3 among them, could not be told apart and were dropped.

The PCR had 60 Vbeta and 13 Jbeta primers. The data were produced by immunoSEQ multiplex PCR, yet TCRdb's version contains in-frame clones alone and is incomplete. Among some 150,000 clones listed, over 70% were seen once. This clone was counted a few times. The antigen is unknown. The V end was cut by 6 bases, the J end by 0 bases, with 7 bases between. The germline V gene encodes CDR1 MNHEY and CDR2 SVGAGI. CDR3 length: 13 residues. The sequenced material came from PBMCs. This TCR derives from a woman between 40 and 50 years old in good health and CMV-seronegative. The chain employs TRBV6-5 and TRBJ2-3, with D possibly TRBD2 on 6 matching bases. This chain's CDR3 is CASRGTSTDTQYF. CDR3 nucleotides: TGTGCCAGCAGAGGGACTAGCACAGATACGCAGTATTTT.